These 24 T cell receptor beta chains originate from one sample sequenced in a study of CD8+CD57+ T cells in acquired aplastic anemia (dated by TCRdb to 2016 to 2018). Patients chosen for sequencing had shown expansion of CD8+CD57+ cells by flow cytometry. Sequencing was performed on an Illumina HiSeq 2000. Profiling of TCR beta VDJ combinations and CDR3 sequences used genomic DNA as the template. TCRdb redid the processing of the public reads, applying fastp at Q25 and MiXCR, and retained in-frame beta chains. Here each entry gathers all rows of one CDR3 protein and keeps the most common genes and DNA. The sample profile shows 150,000 to 180,000 distinct CDR3 sequences; about 48% of them were found once. The top ten clonotypes cover approximately 12% of the sample. The sample comprised sorted CD4+, CD8+, or CD8+CD57+ T cells (not recorded which) from PBMCs. These receptors all come from a human donor with aplastic anemia.

This clonotype was picked up one time. The chain links TRBV20-1 to TRBJ2-6; no definite D call. Germline loops: CDR1 DFQATT, CDR2 SNEGSKA (reference sequence). Trimming cost V 1 base and J 0 bases, with 7 bases left between them. This CDR3 has 15 residues. CDR3 protein: CSARARTSGANVLTF. For the CDR3, the DNA is TGCAGTGCTAGAGCCCGGACCTCTGGGGCCAACGTCCTGACTTTC.

This clonotype was detected many times. V is TRBV6-1 and J is TRBJ2-2; tentatively, D is TRBD1 or TRBD2 (5 bases each). Germline values: CDR1 MNHNS, CDR2 SASEGT. Trimming removed 4 bases from V and 2 bases from J, with 17 bases in between. The length of the CDR3 is 17 residues. CDR3 residues: CASSGTGDGENTGELFF. The CDR3 coding sequence is TGTGCCAGCAGTGGAACCGGGGACGGAGAAAACACCGGGGAGCTGTTTTTT.

This clonotype was seen only a few times. The chain has TRBV10-3 and TRBJ2-7; D perhaps matches TRBD1 (6 bases). CDR3 length equals 12 residues. The V and J ends lost 6 bases and 7 bases respectively, with 13 bases between them. Germline V gene data show CDR1 as ENHRY and CDR2 as SYGVKD. DNA for the CDR3: TGTGCCATCAGCGACAGGATTGGGGAGCAGTACTTC. It codes for CAISDRIGEQYF.

The chain employs TRBV20-1 and TRBJ2-7, with TRBD2 identical over 9 bases. Unmatched junction bases numbered 6, after V lost 4 bases and J lost 5 bases. CDR1 and CDR2 from the germline V gene are DFQATT and SNEGSKA (reference sequence). The CDR3 runs to 13 residues. This CDR3 is CSAISGRRDEQYF. As DNA, the CDR3 is TGCAGTGCTATTAGCGGGAGAAGGGACGAGCAGTACTTC.

This clonotype was observed many times. The V and J genes are TRBV4-3 and TRBJ2-3; D is possibly TRBD1 (6 bases). V lost 4 bases to trimming and J lost 3 bases, with 14 bases between them. Germline V gene sequence: CDR1 LGHNA, CDR2 YSLEER. The CDR3 extends over 15 amino acids. In DNA form, the CDR3 reads TGCGCCAGCAGCCCCTTGGAAGGGGGTACAGATACGCAGTATTTT. Translated: CASSPLEGGTDTQYF.

This chain joins TRBV15 and TRBJ2-2, with a possible D match to TRBD2 (6 bases). V was pared by 0 bases and J by 5 bases, with 13 bases between. The CDR3 totals 16 residues. From germline, CDR1 is LNHNV and CDR2 YYDKDF (reference sequence). The DNA of the CDR3 is TGTGCCACCAGCAGAGACTCGCGGGGCCAGACCGGGGAGCTGTTTTTT. This translates into CATSRDSRGQTGELFF.

V gene TRBV15 combines with J gene TRBJ2-2, with 7 bases that match TRBD2. Trimming took 2 bases from V and 4 from J; bases not matched to a gene: 4. This CDR3 comprises 15 residues. Germline V lookup: CDR1 LNHNV, CDR2 YYDKDF (reference sequence). CDR3 sequence: CATSRLAEPTGELFF. As DNA, the CDR3 is TGTGCCACCAGCAGACTAGCGGAACCCACCGGGGAGCTGTTTTTT.

This clonotype was seen repeatedly, ten times or more. This sequence joins TRBV13 and TRBJ2-5; TRBD1 agrees at 8 bases. Germline V CDR1 and CDR2: PRHDT, FYEKMQ (reference sequence). After removal of 6 bases from V and 1 base from J, the junction contained 4 bases not matched to a gene. The CDR3 loop spans 14 amino acids. Here the CDR3 reads CASSGRGRQETQYF. The DNA for the CDR3 is TGTGCCAGCAGTGGCAGGGGGCGCCAAGAGACCCAGTACTTC.

The gene calls are TRBV19 and TRBJ1-5; 7 bases line up with TRBD1. Germline loops: CDR1 LNHDA, CDR2 SQIVND (reference sequence). The CDR3 sequence is 15 residues long. The trim removed 1 base at V and 4 bases at J, leaving 4 bases unmatched. This chain's CDR3 is CASSIGEQGNQPQHF. In DNA form, the CDR3 reads TGTGCCAGTAGTATAGGAGAACAGGGGAATCAGCCCCAGCATTTT.

The rearrangement joins TRBV24-1 to TRBJ2-5; D gene uncertain. V was clipped by 5 bases and J by 5 bases, with 8 bases between them. Germline CDR1 reads KGHDR; CDR2 reads SFDVKD. The CDR3 is made up of 12 amino acids. As DNA, the CDR3 is TGTGCCACCAGTGGGGGAAATGAGACCCAGTACTTC. Translation gives CATSGGNETQYF.

In its sample, this clonotype was seen a few times. The chain links TRBV7-9 to TRBJ2-5, with 7 bases aligning to TRBD2. Germline-derived CDR1 and CDR2 are SEHNR and FQNEAQ (reference sequence). J was trimmed by 1 base and V by 6 bases; bases with no gene match: 5. This CDR3 region has 14 residues. CDR3 nucleotides: TGTGCCAGCAGACCTCCTAGCGGCCAAGAGACCCAGTACTTC. Its translation is CASRPPSGQETQYF.

This clonotype was observed many times. The chain joins TRBV5-4 to TRBJ2-7; D unclear. Trimming cost V 2 bases and J 0 bases, with 9 bases left between them. CDR3 length equals 14 residues. Germline CDR1 reads SGHNT; CDR2 reads YYREEE (reference sequence). Here the CDR3 reads CASSFSYNSYEQYF. The CDR3 bases are TGTGCCAGCAGCTTTTCTTACAACTCCTACGAGCAGTACTTC.

There are many counts of this clonotype. The CDR3 sequence: CASSLGNNEQFF. The DNA of the CDR3 is TGCGCCAGCAGCTTGGGGAACAATGAGCAGTTCTTC. The genes are TRBV5-1 and TRBJ2-1; no firm D call. Germline V lookup: CDR1 SGHRS, CDR2 YFSETQ. This CDR3 spans 12 amino acids. Trimming removed 0 bases from V and 5 bases from J, with 3 bases in between.

Notes on this clonotype: No conserved phenylalanine or tryptophan is present at the end of the CDR3, so a read error is the likely explanation. The DNA is left out, because the CDR3 cannot be placed on it with certainty; the CDR3 is given as TCRdb lists it. V usage is TRBV19 and J usage is TRBJ1-5; the DNA was not used to check the table's D call, TRBD1. The CDR3 numbers 13 amino acids, ends counted. The V gene's germline CDR1 is LNHDA and CDR2 SQIVND (reference sequence). The CDR3 sequence is CASQQGAHQPRHS.

The sample holds many counts of this clonotype. The gene calls are TRBV2 and TRBJ2-7, with 8 bases that match TRBD1. Germline trimming cut 2 bases from V and 1 base from J; bases unmatched to any gene: 1. Germline-derived CDR1 and CDR2 are SNHLY and FYNNEI. This CDR3 has 14 residues. CDR3 sequence: CASSETGGSYEQYF. In DNA form, the CDR3 reads TGTGCCAGCAGTGAAACAGGGGGTTCCTACGAGCAGTACTTC.

The V and J genes are TRBV7-3 and TRBJ1-2, with 10 bases that match TRBD1. The CDR3 is 15 amino acids. V dropped 4 bases and J dropped 4; count of bases not matched to a gene: 6. Germline assignment: CDR1 SGHTA and CDR2 FQGTGA. Here the CDR3 DNA reads TGTGCCAGCAGCTCGCCGGGACAGGGGTTCTATGGCTACACCTTC. It is translated as CASSSPGQGFYGYTF. Full variable domain (remainder filled in from reference TRBV7-3 and TRBJ1-2): GAGVSQTPSNKVTEKGKYVELRCDPISGHTALYWYRQSLGQGPEFLIYFQGTGAADDSGLPNDRFFAVRPEGSVSTLKIQRTERGDSAVYLCASSSPGQGFYGYTFGSGTRLTVV.

V and J are TRBV27 and TRBJ2-2; maybe TRBD1 (5 bases). V lost 5 bases to trimming and J lost 6 bases, with 10 bases between them. The germline V gene encodes CDR1 MNHEY and CDR2 SMNVEV (reference sequence). CDR3 length equals 13 residues. CDR3 sequence (DNA): TGTGCCAGCAGTGTAAGACAGTCCGGGGAGCTGTTTTTT. It encodes CASSVRQSGELFF.

This chain links TRBV19 with TRBJ1-2, with 7 positions matching TRBD1. Trimming at V came to 0 bases and at J to 4 bases, leaving 8 bases not matched to a gene. Per the germline V gene, CDR1 is LNHDA and CDR2 is SQIVND (reference sequence). The CDR3 has 16 residues. The CDR3 DNA follows: TGTGCCAGTAGTATAGATCTATTGGCAGGGGGCTATGGCTACACCTTC. Encoded protein: CASSIDLLAGGYGYTF.

The gene calls are TRBV20-1 and TRBJ1-6; 7 bases fit TRBD1. This CDR3 has 16 amino acids. The V segment lost 0 bases and the J segment 6 bases; nucleotides outside the gene matches: 8. The germline gives CDR1 DFQATT, CDR2 SNEGSKA (reference sequence). The CDR3 sequence is CSARDWAGGRNSPLHF. In nucleotides, the CDR3 is TGCAGTGCTAGAGACTGGGCAGGGGGTCGTAATTCACCCCTCCACTTT.

The chain links TRBV20-1 to TRBJ2-7, with 8 positions matching TRBD1. Germline V gives CDR1 DFQATT, CDR2 SNEGSKA (reference sequence). V lost 5 bases to trimming and J lost 6 bases; unmatched junction nucleotides: 9. This CDR3 is 13 amino acids long. The CDR3, as DNA: TGCAGTGCTTCCCAACCGGGACAGGTCGAGCAGTACTTC. Translated: CSASQPGQVEQYF.

Details on this clonotype: This may arise from a read error, as a much more abundant clone is one base away. This chain links TRBV3-1 with TRBJ2-5; D possibly matches TRBD1 or TRBD2 (6 bases each). The CDR3 is 16 residues long. In germline, CDR1 is LGHDT, CDR2 YNNKEL (reference sequence). For the CDR3, the DNA is TGTGCCAGCAGCCAACGAGTGATAGCGGACCACAGGGCCCAGCACTTC. It codes for CASSQRVIADHRAQHF.

This clonotype was observed at least ten times. The chain couples TRBV7-9 to TRBJ2-1, with a possible D match to TRBD1 (6 bases). CDR1 is SEHNR and CDR2 is FQNEAQ in the germline V gene (reference sequence). The CDR3 is made up of 16 amino acids. V lost 2 bases and J lost 0, with 11 bases in between. The CDR3 DNA sequence: TGTGCCAGCAGCTTACTTACAGGGAGCTCCTACAATGAGCAGTTCTTC. It translates to CASSLLTGSSYNEQFF.

This clonotype was observed many times. The rearrangement links TRBV20-1 to TRBJ2-5; possibly TRBD2 for D (5 bases). Trimming took off 0 bases at V and 3 bases at J, with 14 bases between the two ends. The CDR3 has 15 residues. Germline V gene data show CDR1 as DFQATT and CDR2 as SNEGSKA (reference sequence). The CDR3 DNA is TGCAGTGCTAGAGATCTAAGGACTCCAGAAGAGACCCAGTACTTC. Encoded protein: CSARDLRTPEETQYF.

The chain is built from TRBV10-3 and TRBJ2-3, with a tentative D call TRBD2 (5 bases). V was shortened by 4 bases and J by 0 bases, with 11 bases between the two germline ends. This CDR3 spans 15 amino acids. Germline-derived CDR1 and CDR2 are ENHRY and SYGVKD. The CDR3 here is CAISGSAPSTDTQYF. The CDR3 DNA follows: TGTGCCATCAGTGGTAGCGCTCCTAGCACAGATACGCAGTATTTT.